This T cell receptor (beta chain) was found in a study of cytomegalovirus exposure and HLA in healthy donors. At collection, donors were nominally healthy, but unrecorded immune exposures were probable. Whole-study results and caveats: Further analysis was carried out later, and it showed several of the most significant clusters appearing linked to common viral pathogens. Researchers had no immune exposure information except CMV serostatus available. Despite most TCR sequences being rare, some public TCRs occurred in many donors.

V lost 6 bases, J lost 1 base, and 7 bases stayed unmatched. Germline V gene data show CDR1 as SGHRS and CDR2 as YFSETQ. This CDR3 is 15 amino acids long. Note on this clone: Its matching antigen is unknown.

Primers for the PCR totalled 60 Vbeta and 13 Jbeta. Profiled with immunoSEQ multiplex PCR; TCRdb holds only in-frame clones, not every one. Found here are fewer than 120,000 clones, around 76% of them singletons; the top ten hold about an eighth. The sequence was obtained from a man aged 25 to 40 in good health and CMV-seropositive. The V gene is TRBV5-1, the J gene TRBJ2-5; TRBD1 matches at 9 bases. The specimen was PBMCs. CDR3 DNA sequence: TGCGCCAGCACCCCGGGGGGACAGGGCCAAGAGACCCAGTACTTC. Its protein product is CASTPGGQGQETQYF.